The entry below describes one T cell receptor (beta chain). This entry comes from a study of blood T cell repertoires in COVID-19. About the study: Acute-phase and convalescent COVID-19 samples originated in the United States, Italy and Spain. Nucleic acid was either cDNA or gDNA, and it came from T cells, B-cell-depleted T cells, or PBMCs.

With V trimmed by 5 bases and J by 4 bases, 9 bases remained unmatched. This CDR3 is 17 amino acids long. CDR1 MNHEY and CDR2 SVGEGT come from the germline V gene. Original handling: Estimates of nucleated cell counts were drawn from the amplification of reference gene primers. Assay used: immunoSEQ multiplex PCR; TCRdb lists only in-frame clones, some missing. Clone size and the V and J calls come from that table; the DNA yielded D and trimming. Among hundreds of thousands of clones, 84% were seen once, and the ten largest hold roughly 8.6%. The chain joins TRBV6-2 or TRBV6-3 to TRBJ2-3, with 13 bases matching TRBD2. This clonotype originated in a human donor in a cohort sampled during active COVID-19. Sequencing was performed on peripheral blood. The CDR3 here is CASSGLAGAPSPDTQYF. CDR3 DNA sequence: TGTGCCAGCAGTGGACTAGCGGGAGCACCCTCCCCAGATACGCAGTATTTT.